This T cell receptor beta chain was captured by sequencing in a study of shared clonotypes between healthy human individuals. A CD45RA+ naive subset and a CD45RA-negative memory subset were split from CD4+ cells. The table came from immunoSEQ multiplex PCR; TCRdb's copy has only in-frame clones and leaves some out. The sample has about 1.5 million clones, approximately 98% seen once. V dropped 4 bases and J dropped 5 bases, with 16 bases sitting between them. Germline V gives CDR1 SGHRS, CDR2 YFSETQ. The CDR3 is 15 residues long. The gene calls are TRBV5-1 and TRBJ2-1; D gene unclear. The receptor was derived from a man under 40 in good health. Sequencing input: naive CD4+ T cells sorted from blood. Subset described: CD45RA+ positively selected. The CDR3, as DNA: TGCGCCAGCAGCCAGGAAACCCGGGCTCACAATGAGCAGTTCTTC. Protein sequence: CASSQETRAHNEQFF.